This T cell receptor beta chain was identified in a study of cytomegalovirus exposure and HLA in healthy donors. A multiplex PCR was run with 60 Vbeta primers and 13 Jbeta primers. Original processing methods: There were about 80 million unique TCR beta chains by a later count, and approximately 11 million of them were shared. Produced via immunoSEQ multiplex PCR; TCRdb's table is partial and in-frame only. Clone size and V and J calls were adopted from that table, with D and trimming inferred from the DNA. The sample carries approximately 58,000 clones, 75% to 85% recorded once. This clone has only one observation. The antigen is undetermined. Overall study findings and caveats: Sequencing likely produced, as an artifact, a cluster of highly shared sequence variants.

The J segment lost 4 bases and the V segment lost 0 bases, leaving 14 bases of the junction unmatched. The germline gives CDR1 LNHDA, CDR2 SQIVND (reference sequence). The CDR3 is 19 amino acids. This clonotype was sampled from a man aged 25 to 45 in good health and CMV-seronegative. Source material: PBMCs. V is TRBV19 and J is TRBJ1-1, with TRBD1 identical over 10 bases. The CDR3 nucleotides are TGTGCCAGTAGTATAGATTCGGCGGGGGACAGGGGATTTGGCACTGAAGCTTTCTTT. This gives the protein CASSIDSAGDRGFGTEAFF. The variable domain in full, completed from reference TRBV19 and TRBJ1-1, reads DGGITQSPKYLFRKEGQNVTLSCEQNLNHDAMYWYRQDPGQGLRLIYYSQIVNDFQKGDIAEGYSVSREKKESFPLTVTSAQKNPTAFYLCASSIDSAGDRGFGTEAFFGQGTRLTVV.